The entry below gives a single TCR beta chain sequence along with its context. What it recognizes is unknown. These data come from a study of cytomegalovirus exposure and HLA in healthy donors. Across the whole study: A prior study identified 90 million to 120 million unique TCR beta sequences from roughly 180 million T cells. There were approximately 400 genotyped donors. Of these, 75% to 90% fell in the genetic ancestry cluster associated with self-reported Caucasian donors.

Germline assignment: CDR1 SGHNT and CDR2 YENEEA. This CDR3 spans 15 amino acids. V lost 0 bases to trimming and J lost 7 bases, with 12 bases between them. Donors consisted of healthy bone marrow donors. Primers included in the PCR were 60 Vbeta and 13 Jbeta primers. Generated by immunoSEQ multiplex PCR, the TCRdb table keeps only in-frame clones and is missing some. The sample includes over 110,000 clones, approximately 80% seen only once; the top ten take 5% to 8%. Study-level points and caveats: Cytomegalovirus-associated TCR beta chains were listed, numbering roughly 150.

The clonotype comes from a woman aged 35 to 49 in good health and CMV-seropositive. This chain connects TRBV11-3 to TRBJ2-2; TRBD2 is a possible D gene (5 bases). Sequenced sample: PBMCs. Here the CDR3 reads CASSLDSASHGELFF. The CDR3 DNA sequence: TGTGCCAGCAGCTTAGATTCGGCTAGCCACGGGGAGCTGTTTTTT.